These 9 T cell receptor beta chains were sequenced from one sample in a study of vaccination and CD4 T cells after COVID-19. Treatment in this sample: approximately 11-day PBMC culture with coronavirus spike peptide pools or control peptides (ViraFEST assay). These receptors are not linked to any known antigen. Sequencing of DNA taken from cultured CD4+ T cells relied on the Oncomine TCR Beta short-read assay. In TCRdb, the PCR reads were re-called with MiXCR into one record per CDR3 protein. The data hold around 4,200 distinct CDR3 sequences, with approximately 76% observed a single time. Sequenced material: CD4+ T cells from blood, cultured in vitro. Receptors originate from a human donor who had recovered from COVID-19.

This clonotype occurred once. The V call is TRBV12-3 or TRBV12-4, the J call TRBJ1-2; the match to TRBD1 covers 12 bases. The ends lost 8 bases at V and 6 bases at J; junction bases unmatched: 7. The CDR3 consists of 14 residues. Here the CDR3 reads CASGRGTGGDGYTF. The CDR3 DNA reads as TGTGCCAGCGGTCGCGGGACAGGGGGCGATGGCTACACCTTC.

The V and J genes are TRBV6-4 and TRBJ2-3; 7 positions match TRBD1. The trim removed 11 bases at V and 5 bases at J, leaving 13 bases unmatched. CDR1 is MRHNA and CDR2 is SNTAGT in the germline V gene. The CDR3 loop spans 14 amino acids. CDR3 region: CASGEQGFEDTQYF. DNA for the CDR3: TGTGCCTCAGGAGAACAGGGGTTTGAAGATACGCAGTATTTT.

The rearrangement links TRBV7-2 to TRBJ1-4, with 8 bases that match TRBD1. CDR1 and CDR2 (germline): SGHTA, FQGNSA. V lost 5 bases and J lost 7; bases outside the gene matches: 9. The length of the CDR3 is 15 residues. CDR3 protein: CASSKRQGRVEKLFF. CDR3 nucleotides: TGTGCCAGCAGCAAGCGACAGGGGCGGGTTGAAAAACTGTTTTTT.

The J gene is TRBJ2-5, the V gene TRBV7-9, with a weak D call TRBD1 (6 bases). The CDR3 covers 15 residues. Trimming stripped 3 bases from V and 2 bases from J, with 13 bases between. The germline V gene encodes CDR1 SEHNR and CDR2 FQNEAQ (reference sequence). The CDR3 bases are TGTGCCAGCAGCTTCCCCCGGGACACTCAAGAGACCCAGTACTTC. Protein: CASSFPRDTQETQYF.

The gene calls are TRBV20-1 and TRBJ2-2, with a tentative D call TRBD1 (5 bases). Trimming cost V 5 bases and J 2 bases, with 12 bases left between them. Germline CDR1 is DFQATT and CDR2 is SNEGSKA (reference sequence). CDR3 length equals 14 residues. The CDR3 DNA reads TGCAGTGCTCCTAGGCAGGGTAACACCGGGGAGCTGTTTTTT. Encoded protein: CSAPRQGNTGELFF.

Here the CDR3 reads CSARASGGANEQFF. CDR3 bases: TGCAGTGCTAGAGCCAGCGGGGGGGCCAATGAGCAGTTCTTC. This chain connects TRBV20-1 to TRBJ2-1; 10 bases are shared with TRBD2. CDR1 DFQATT and CDR2 SNEGSKA come from the germline V gene (reference sequence). Trimming took 1 base from V and 6 from J; bases not matched to a gene: 3. The CDR3 is 14 amino acids.

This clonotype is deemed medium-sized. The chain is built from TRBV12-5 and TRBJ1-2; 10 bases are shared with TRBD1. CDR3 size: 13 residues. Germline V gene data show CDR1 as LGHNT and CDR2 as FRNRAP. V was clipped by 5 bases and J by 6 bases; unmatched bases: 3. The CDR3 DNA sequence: TGTGCTAGTGGTATAGGGACAGGGGATGGCTACACCTTC. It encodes CASGIGTGDGYTF.

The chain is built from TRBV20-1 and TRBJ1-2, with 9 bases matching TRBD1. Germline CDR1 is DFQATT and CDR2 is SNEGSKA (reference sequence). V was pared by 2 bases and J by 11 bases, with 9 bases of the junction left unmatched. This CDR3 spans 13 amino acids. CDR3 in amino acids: CSARHPGQGLYTF. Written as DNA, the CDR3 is TGCAGTGCTAGACACCCGGGACAGGGATTGTACACCTTC.

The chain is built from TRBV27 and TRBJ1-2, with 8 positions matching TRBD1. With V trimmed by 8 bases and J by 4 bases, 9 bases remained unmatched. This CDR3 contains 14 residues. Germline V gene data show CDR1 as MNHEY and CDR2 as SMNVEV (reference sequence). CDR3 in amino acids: CASGRTGSGYGYTF. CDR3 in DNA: TGTGCCAGCGGACGGACAGGGTCAGGCTATGGCTACACCTTC.